This is a list of T cell receptor beta chains from one sample in a study of blood T cell repertoires in COVID-19. Sequenced by immunoSEQ multiplex PCR; TCRdb stores in-frame clones only, minus some. The table has some 200,000 clones, 88% seen once. The sample comprised peripheral blood. Every receptor here comes from a man aged 35-49 years with active or convalescent COVID-19. The conserved cysteine and the conserved F or W are not part of the CDR3 here.

TRBV11-3	TRBJ2-7	ASSLDLKEQY
TRBV6-5	TRBJ2-1	ASSSKRGINYNEQF
TRBV9	TRBJ2-1	ASSVATIGTSPTEQF
TRBV3-1/TRBV3-2	TRBJ1-3	ASRGGPGNTIY
TRBV15	TRBJ2-1	ATSRADRGNEQF
TRBV6-4	TRBJ1-5	ASSDSTGRGQPQH
TRBV5-1	TRBJ2-1	ASMELADAYNEQF
TRBV18	TRBJ1-1	ASSARQVVIAEAF
TRBV5-4	TRBJ2-5	ASSFGETQY
TRBV11-2	TRBJ2-1	ASSWWGPLGTGVMNEQF
TRBV15	TRBJ2-7	ATSRERGGYEQY
TRBV27	TRBJ1-2	ASSLSRGGSDGYT
TRBV28	TRBJ2-2	ASSDRGLAGELF
TRBV12-3/TRBV12-4	TRBJ1-6	ASSLGGNSPLH
TRBV5-1	TRBJ2-7	ASSLEGQGDEQY
TRBV6-1	TRBJ2-5	ASSEMIGRAETQY
TRBV6-5	TRBJ1-2	ASSYSRGGVYGYT
TRBV5-1	TRBJ1-2	ASSLPGQGAQGYT
TRBV14	TRBJ1-1	ASSQDQGLWDTEAF
TRBV4-3	TRBJ2-6	ASSQAPGIAGANVLT
TRBV18	TRBJ2-1	ASSPTRDRGYNEQF
TRBV9	TRBJ1-6	ASSTKIGGAKNSPLH
TRBV4-1	TRBJ2-7	ASSQVRDRGPREQY
TRBV9	TRBJ2-1	ASSVHNNYNEQF
TRBV2	TRBJ2-2	ASSLKTGELF
TRBV7-8	TRBJ1-6	ASKPAGRASNSPLH
TRBV28	TRBJ1-5	ASSLNRQVSNQPQH
TRBV7-9	TRBJ1-5	ASSYGGPLGTGQPQH
TRBV4-1	TRBJ2-1	ASRPEETNSYNEQF
TRBV2	TRBJ2-7	ASSAQQGSEQY
TRBV5-1	TRBJ1-1	ASSTRDRGLGAEAF
TRBV6-1	TRBJ2-7	ASSEALFSSGAFGILDEQY